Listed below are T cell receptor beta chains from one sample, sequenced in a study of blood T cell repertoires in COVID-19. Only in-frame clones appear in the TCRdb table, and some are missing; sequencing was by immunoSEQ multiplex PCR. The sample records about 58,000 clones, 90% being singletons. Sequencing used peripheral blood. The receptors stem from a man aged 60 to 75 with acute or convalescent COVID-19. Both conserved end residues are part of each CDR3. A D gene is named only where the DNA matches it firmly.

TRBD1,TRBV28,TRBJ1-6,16,TGTGCCAGCAGTGGGACAGGCCACGGCGGGTATTCACCCCTCCACTTT,CASSGTGHGGYSPLHF
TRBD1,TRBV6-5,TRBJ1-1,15,TGTGCCAGCAGTTCCACCCAGGGGGCCTACACTGAAGCTTTCTTT,CASSSTQGAYTEAFF
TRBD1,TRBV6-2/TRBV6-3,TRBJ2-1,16,TGTGCCAGCAGCCCGAGGACAGGGGGCTTCTACAATGAGCAGTTCTTC,CASSPRTGGFYNEQFF
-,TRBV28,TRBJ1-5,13,TGTGCCGGTTCGGGGGGCGGCAATCAGCCCCAGCATTTT,CAGSGGGNQPQHF
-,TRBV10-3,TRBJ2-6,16,TGTGCCATCAGTGAGGAGGGTTTGTCTGGGGCCAACGTCCTGACTTTC,CAISEEGLSGANVLTF
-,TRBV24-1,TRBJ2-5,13,TGTGCCACGGGGGGCAGGGGGTCGGAGACCCAGTACTTC,CATGGRGSETQYF
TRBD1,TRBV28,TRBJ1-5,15,TGTGCCACTACCCTCAGTGGACAGGGAAATCAGCCCCAGCATTTT,CATTLSGQGNQPQHF
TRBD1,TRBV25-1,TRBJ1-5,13,TGTGCCAGCAGCAGACAGGGGCAACAGCCCCAGCATTTT,CASSRQGQQPQHF
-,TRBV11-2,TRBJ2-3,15,TGTGCCAGCAGCTTAGATCGGGGAGAGGAGGATACGCAGTATTTT,CASSLDRGEEDTQYF
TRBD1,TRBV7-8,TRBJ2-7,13,TGTGCCAGCAGTTTGGGACAGGACTACGAGCAGTACTTC,CASSLGQDYEQYF
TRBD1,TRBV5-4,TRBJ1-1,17,TGTGCCAGCACCCTCGGGGGGGGACAGGGGGCGAGCACTGAAGCTTTCTTT,CASTLGGGQGASTEAFF
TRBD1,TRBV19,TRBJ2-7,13,TGTGCCAGCCGACAGGGGAGTACCTACGAGCAGTACTTC,CASRQGSTYEQYF